This T cell receptor beta chain was found in a study of CD8 T cells in Susac syndrome. CD8+ and CD4+ T cells taken from blood had their TCR beta sequenced. Stable or active relapsing-remitting multiple sclerosis, untreated and meeting revised McDonald criteria, defined the controls. Isolation of CD8+ and CD4+ T cells was performed negatively, whereas enrichment of TEMRA cells was done by FACS. Details on this clonotype: At one end the junction does not follow the germline gene, possibly because of a read error.

An input of about 0.45 to 1 ug of RNA was subjected to reverse transcription using random hexamers. Amplification of TCR beta CDR3 across 54 Vbeta and 13 Jbeta was performed with immunoSEQ multiplex PCR. TCRdb passed the immunoSEQ multiplex PCR reads through MiXCR, listing each CDR3 protein once. The table includes hundreds of thousands of distinct CDR3 sequences, about 82% detected once. The V gene's germline CDR1 is LGHNA and CDR2 YSLEER. This CDR3 comprises 14 residues. The sequence derives from a human donor with multiple sclerosis. Source material: CD8+ T cells from PBMCs. This chain uses TRBV4-3 with TRBJ2-7; maybe TRBD1 (6 bases). CDR3 bases: TGCGCCAGCAGCCAAGCGCAGGGGACCTACGAGCGGTACTTC. It yields the protein CASSQAQGTYERYF.